These T cell receptor beta chains were read from a single sample in a study of T-cell memory formation after mild COVID-19. TCRdb reprocessed the 5' RACE reads via MiXCR and lists one record per CDR3 protein. The sample includes about 350,000 distinct CDR3 sequences, 20% to 25% of them seen just once. The specimen was PBMCs or a T cell subset sorted from them (not recorded which). The receptors here all came from a man aged 18 to 30 who had mild COVID-19 (a few samples of this study predate the infection). Cell type and time point are not known. CDR3s include the opening cysteine and the closing phenylalanine or tryptophan. D genes are given only for firm matches. Some rows mark clone size as missing; the rest say once, few, many or name a class of expanded clone.

d_gene	v_gene	abundance	j_gene	CDR3aa	CDR3nt
.	TRBV5-6	.	TRBJ1-2	CASSFDSQGGYTF	TGTGCCAGCAGTTTCGACAGCCAAGGAGGCTACACCTTC
.	TRBV5-1	.	TRBJ2-7	CASSLDGGRRNEQYF	TGCGCCAGCAGCCTGGATGGGGGTCGAAGGAACGAGCAGTACTTC
.	TRBV4-3	many	TRBJ1-2	CASSQERRTANYGYTF	TGCGCCAGCAGCCAAGAAAGGAGGACAGCCAACTATGGCTACACCTTC
TRBD2	TRBV29-1	.	TRBJ2-1	CSVDSSGGHSEQFF	TGCAGCGTTGATTCTTCGGGGGGGCATAGTGAGCAGTTCTTC
TRBD1	TRBV5-4	many	TRBJ2-6	CASSLDRGTLSGANVLTF	TGTGCCAGCAGCTTGGACAGGGGCACCCTCTCTGGGGCCAACGTCCTGACTTTC
.	TRBV7-9	few	TRBJ2-5	CASSLEGFGETQYF	TGTGCCAGCAGCTTAGAAGGCTTCGGGGAGACCCAGTACTTC
.	TRBV7-9	.	TRBJ1-6	CASSFSGSPLHF	TGTGCCAGCAGCTTCTCGGGGTCACCCCTCCACTTT
.	TRBV6-2/TRBV6-3	few	TRBJ2-5	CASKLAFYQETQYF	TGTGCCAGCAAGTTGGCTTTCTACCAAGAGACCCAGTACTTC
TRBD1	TRBV20-1	few	TRBJ1-2	CSARDITGERGYGYTF	TGCAGTGCTAGAGATATCACAGGGGAGAGGGGCTATGGCTACACCTTC
.	TRBV4-3	.	TRBJ2-5	CASSQVGRKYQETQYF	TGCGCCAGCAGCCAAGTCGGCCGAAAGTACCAAGAGACCCAGTACTTC
.	TRBV15	.	TRBJ1-1	CATSRDQGFTEAFF	TGTGCCACCAGCAGAGATCAGGGGTTCACTGAAGCTTTCTTT
TRBD2	TRBV9	few	TRBJ2-3	CASSVLGTSSYTQYF	TGTGCCAGCAGCGTATTAGGGACTAGCTCATATACGCAGTATTTT
TRBD1	TRBV4-3	.	TRBJ2-1	CASSQGTGVYNEQFF	TGCGCCAGCAGCCAGGGGACAGGGGTTTACAATGAGCAGTTCTTC
TRBD2	TRBV5-1	many	TRBJ2-3	CASSLAAGGSTDTQYF	TGCGCCAGCAGCTTGGCCGCGGGGGGTAGCACAGATACGCAGTATTTT
.	TRBV12-3/TRBV12-4	many	TRBJ2-4	CASRPMGVAKNIQYF	TGTGCCAGCAGACCCATGGGGGTCGCCAAAAACATTCAGTACTTC
TRBD2	TRBV4-2	many	TRBJ2-1	CASSLSTGTSGGDEQFF	TGTGCCAGCAGCCTCTCAACCGGGACTAGCGGGGGTGATGAGCAGTTCTTC
TRBD2	TRBV7-2	.	TRBJ2-5	CASSSSGFQETQYF	TGTGCCAGCAGTAGTAGCGGGTTCCAAGAGACCCAGTACTTC
.	TRBV19	.	TRBJ2-3	CASSMRVVGTDTQYF	TGTGCCAGTAGTATGAGGGTGGTCGGGACAGATACGCAGTATTTT
.	TRBV6-1	few	TRBJ2-6	CASSEAAGESSGANVLTF	TGTGCCAGCAGTGAAGCGGCAGGGGAGAGCTCTGGGGCCAACGTCCTGACTTTC
.	TRBV9	few	TRBJ2-3	CASSVDGPATDTQYF	TGTGCCAGCAGCGTAGATGGCCCTGCCACAGATACGCAGTATTTT
TRBD2	TRBV10-3	few	TRBJ2-2	CAISVSGANTGELFF	TGTGCCATCAGCGTTAGCGGGGCGAACACCGGGGAGCTGTTTTTT
.	TRBV5-1	few	TRBJ1-1	CASSLSPAGNTEAFF	TGCGCCAGCAGCTTGTCCCCGGCAGGGAACACTGAAGCTTTCTTT
.	TRBV6-1	.	TRBJ1-2	CASSEAPGLGYTF	TGTGCCAGCAGTGAAGCGCCGGGGCTCGGCTACACCTTC
.	TRBV27	few	TRBJ2-3	CASSPTRTFLGTDTQYF	TGTGCCAGCAGTCCAACCCGGACTTTTTTAGGCACAGATACGCAGTATTTT
.	TRBV20-1	few	TRBJ2-4	CSARAGANLAKNIQYF	TGCAGTGCTAGAGCGGGGGCCAATCTAGCCAAAAACATTCAGTACTTC
TRBD1	TRBV4-2	.	TRBJ2-5	CASSQEPGQDGETQYF	TGTGCCAGCAGCCAAGAGCCGGGACAGGATGGCGAGACCCAGTACTTC
.	TRBV29-1	.	TRBJ2-2	CSVVSTGELFF	TGCAGCGTTGTTAGCACCGGGGAGCTGTTTTTT
.	TRBV7-2	.	TRBJ1-2	CASSLALTGNYGYTF	TGTGCCAGCAGCTTAGCGCTAACGGGGAACTATGGCTACACCTTC
.	TRBV20-1	.	TRBJ2-5	CSARGRKRETQYF	TGCAGTGCTAGAGGCCGGAAGCGTGAGACCCAGTACTTC
.	TRBV11-1	.	TRBJ2-5	CASSTRSQETQYF	TGTGCCAGCAGCACCCGGAGCCAAGAGACCCAGTACTTC
TRBD2	TRBV5-1	.	TRBJ2-1	CASSTVTSGGWDEQFF	TGCGCCAGCAGCACCGTTACTAGCGGGGGGTGGGATGAGCAGTTCTTC
.	TRBV27	few	TRBJ2-2	CASSLNRAVPGELFF	TGTGCCAGCAGTTTGAACAGGGCGGTTCCCGGGGAGCTGTTTTTT
.	TRBV11-2	.	TRBJ2-2	CASSLLRAGELFF	TGTGCCAGCAGCTTGCTCAGGGCCGGGGAGCTGTTTTTT
.	TRBV27	few	TRBJ1-5	CASRPQNRHQPQHF	TGTGCCAGCAGACCTCAAAATCGGCATCAGCCCCAGCATTTT
TRBD2	TRBV5-1	few	TRBJ2-1	CASRVGGSYNEQFF	TGCGCCAGCAGAGTCGGGGGGTCCTACAATGAGCAGTTCTTC
TRBD2	TRBV7-2	few	TRBJ2-5	CASIQAGASQETQYF	TGTGCCAGCATCCAAGCGGGAGCCTCCCAAGAGACCCAGTACTTC
.	TRBV6-5	.	TRBJ1-2	CASSLRGKPLDYGYTF	TGTGCCAGCAGTTTGCGGGGCAAACCCCTTGACTATGGCTACACCTTC
.	TRBV9	.	TRBJ1-5	CASSVGAEGNQPQHF	TGTGCCAGCAGCGTAGGAGCAGAAGGCAATCAGCCCCAGCATTTT
.	TRBV5-5	few	TRBJ1-1	CASSLVPGHTVTTAFF	TGTGCCAGCAGCTTGGTCCCGGGACACACGGTCACCACGGCTTTCTTT
.	TRBV6-5	.	TRBJ1-2	CASRTTAYGYTF	TGTGCCAGCAGGACGACAGCCTATGGCTACACCTTC